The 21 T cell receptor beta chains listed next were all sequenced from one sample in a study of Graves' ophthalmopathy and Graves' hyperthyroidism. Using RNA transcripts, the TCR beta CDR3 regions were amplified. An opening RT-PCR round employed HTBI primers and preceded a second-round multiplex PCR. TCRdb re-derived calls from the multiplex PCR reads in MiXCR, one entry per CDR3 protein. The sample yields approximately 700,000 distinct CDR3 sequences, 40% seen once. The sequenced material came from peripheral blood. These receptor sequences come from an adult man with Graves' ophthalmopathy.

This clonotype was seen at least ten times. The CDR3 coding sequence is TGTGCCAGCAGGTGGGAGGGCCTCACCGGGGAGCTGTTTTTT. Translating it yields CASRWEGLTGELFF. The gene calls are TRBV2 and TRBJ2-2, with 7 bases that match TRBD2. The trim removed 6 bases at V and 4 bases at J, leaving 5 bases unmatched. The CDR3 is 14 amino acids. Germline V gene lookup returns CDR1 SNHLY and CDR2 FYNNEI.

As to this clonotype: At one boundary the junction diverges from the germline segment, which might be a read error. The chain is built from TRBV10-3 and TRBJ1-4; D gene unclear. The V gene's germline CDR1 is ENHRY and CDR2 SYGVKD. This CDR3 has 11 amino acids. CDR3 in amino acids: CAIGDGEKLFF. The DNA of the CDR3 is TGTGCCATCGGTGACGGTGAAAAACTGTTTTTT.

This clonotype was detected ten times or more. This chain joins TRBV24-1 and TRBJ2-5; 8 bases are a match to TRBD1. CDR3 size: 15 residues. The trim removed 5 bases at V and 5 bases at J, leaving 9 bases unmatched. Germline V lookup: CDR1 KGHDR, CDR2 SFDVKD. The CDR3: CATSGSTGAAETQYF. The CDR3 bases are TGTGCCACCAGTGGATCGACAGGGGCGGCGGAGACCCAGTACTTC.

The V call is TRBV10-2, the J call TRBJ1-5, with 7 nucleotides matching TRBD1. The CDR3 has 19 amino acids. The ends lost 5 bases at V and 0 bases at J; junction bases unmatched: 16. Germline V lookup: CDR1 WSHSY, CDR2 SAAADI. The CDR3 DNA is TGCGCCAGCAGTCTAGGATTGACAGGGTTGGGCCATAGCAATCAGCCCCAGCATTTT. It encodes CASSLGLTGLGHSNQPQHF.

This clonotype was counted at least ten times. CDR3 amino acids: CASSAPVQETQYF. The DNA of the CDR3 is TGTGCCAGCAGCGCACCGGTCCAAGAGACCCAGTACTTC. V and J are TRBV7-9 and TRBJ2-5; D gene unclear. This CDR3 is built from 13 residues. V lost 5 bases and J lost 1, with 8 bases in between. Germline V CDR1 and CDR2: SEHNR, FQNEAQ (reference sequence).

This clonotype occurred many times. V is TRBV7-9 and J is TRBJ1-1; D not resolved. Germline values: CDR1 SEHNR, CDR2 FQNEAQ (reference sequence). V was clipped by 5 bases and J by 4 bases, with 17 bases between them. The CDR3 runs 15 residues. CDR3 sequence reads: CASSLLRRRATEAFF. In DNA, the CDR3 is TGTGCCAGCAGCCTACTCCGACGGCGCGCCACTGAAGCTTTCTTT.

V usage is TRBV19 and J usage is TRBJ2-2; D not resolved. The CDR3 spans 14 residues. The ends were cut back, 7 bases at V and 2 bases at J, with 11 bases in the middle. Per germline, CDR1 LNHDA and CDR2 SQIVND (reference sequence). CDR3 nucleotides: TGTGCCAGTACTTTAGGGCCAAACACCGGGGAGCTGTTTTTT. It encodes CASTLGPNTGELFF. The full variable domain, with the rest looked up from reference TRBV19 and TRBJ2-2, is DGGITQSPKYLFRKEGQNVTLSCEQNLNHDAMYWYRQDPGQGLRLIYYSQIVNDFQKGDIAEGYSVSREKKESFPLTVTSAQKNPTAFYLCASTLGPNTGELFFGEGSRLTVL.

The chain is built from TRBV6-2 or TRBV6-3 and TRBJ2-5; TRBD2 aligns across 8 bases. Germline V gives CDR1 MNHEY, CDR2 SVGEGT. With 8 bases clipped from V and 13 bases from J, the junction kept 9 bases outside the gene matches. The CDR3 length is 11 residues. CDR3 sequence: CASSAAGAAYF. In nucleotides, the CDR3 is TGTGCCAGCTCTGCAGCGGGGGCGGCGTACTTC.

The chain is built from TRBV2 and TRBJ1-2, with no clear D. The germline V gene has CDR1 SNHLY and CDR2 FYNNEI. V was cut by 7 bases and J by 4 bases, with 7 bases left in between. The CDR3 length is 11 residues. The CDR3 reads CASTLAYGYTF. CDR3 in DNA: TGTGCCAGCACATTGGCCTATGGCTACACCTTC.

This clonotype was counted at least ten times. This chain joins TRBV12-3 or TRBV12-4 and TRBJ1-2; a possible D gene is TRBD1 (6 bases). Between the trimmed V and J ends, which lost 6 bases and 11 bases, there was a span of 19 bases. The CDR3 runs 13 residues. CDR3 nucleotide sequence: TGTGCCAGCAGCGCCGGGGGGGGCCGATGGTACACCTTC. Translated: CASSAGGGRWYTF.

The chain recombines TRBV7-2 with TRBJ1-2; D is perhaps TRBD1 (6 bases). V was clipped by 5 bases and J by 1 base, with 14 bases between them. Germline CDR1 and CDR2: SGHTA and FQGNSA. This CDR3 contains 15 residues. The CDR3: CASSDRDNHNYGYTF. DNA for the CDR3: TGTGCCAGCAGCGATCGGGACAACCATAACTATGGCTACACCTTC. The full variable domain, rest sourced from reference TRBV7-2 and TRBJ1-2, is GAGVSQSPSNKVTEKGKDVELRCDPISGHTALYWYRQSLGQGLEFLIYFQGNSAPDKSGLPSDRFSAERTGGSVSTLTIQRTQQEDSAVYLCASSDRDNHNYGYTFGSGTRLTVV.

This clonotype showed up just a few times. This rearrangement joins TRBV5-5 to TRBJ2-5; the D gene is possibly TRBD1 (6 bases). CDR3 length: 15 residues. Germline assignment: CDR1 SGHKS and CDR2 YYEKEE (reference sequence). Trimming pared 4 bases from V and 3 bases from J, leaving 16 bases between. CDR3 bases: TGTGCCAGCAGCGGAGAGGGACATGGGGAAGAGACCCAGTACTTC. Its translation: CASSGEGHGEETQYF.

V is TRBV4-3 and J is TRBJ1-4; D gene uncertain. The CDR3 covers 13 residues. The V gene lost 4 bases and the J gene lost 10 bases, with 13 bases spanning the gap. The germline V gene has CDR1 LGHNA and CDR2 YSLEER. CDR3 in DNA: TGCGCCAGCAGCCGCGTTACCCAAGGAAAACTGTTTTTT. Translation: CASSRVTQGKLFF.

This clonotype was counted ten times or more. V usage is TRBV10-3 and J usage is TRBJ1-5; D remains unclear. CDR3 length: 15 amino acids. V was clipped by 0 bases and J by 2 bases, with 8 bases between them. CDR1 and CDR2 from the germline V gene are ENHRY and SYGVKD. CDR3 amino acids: CAISESLGRNQPQHF. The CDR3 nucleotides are TGTGCCATCAGTGAGTCCTTAGGGCGCAATCAGCCCCAGCATTTT.

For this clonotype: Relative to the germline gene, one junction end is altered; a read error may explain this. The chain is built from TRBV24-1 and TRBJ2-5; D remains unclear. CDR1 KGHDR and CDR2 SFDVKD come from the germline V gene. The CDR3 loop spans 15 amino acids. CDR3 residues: CASSDLRGNQETQYF. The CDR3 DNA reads TGCGCCAGCAGTGATTTGCGAGGAAACCAAGAGACCCAGTACTTC.

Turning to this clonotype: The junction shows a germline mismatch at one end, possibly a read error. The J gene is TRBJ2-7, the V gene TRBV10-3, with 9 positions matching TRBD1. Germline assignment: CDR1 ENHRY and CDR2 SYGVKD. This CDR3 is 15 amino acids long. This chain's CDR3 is CASSEGGTGTDEQYF. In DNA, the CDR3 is TGTGCCAGCAGTGAAGGCGGGACAGGGACCGACGAGCAGTACTTC.

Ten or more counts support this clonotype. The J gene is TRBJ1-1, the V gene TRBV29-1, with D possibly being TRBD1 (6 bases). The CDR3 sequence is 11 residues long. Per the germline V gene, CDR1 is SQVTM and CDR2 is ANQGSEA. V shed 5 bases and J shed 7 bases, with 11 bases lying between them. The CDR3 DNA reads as TGCAGCGTTATCTCAGGGGTTGAAGCTTTCTTT. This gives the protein CSVISGVEAFF.

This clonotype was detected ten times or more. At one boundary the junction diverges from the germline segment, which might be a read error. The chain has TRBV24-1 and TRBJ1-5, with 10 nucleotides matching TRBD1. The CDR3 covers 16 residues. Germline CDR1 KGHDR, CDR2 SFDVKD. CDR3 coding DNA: TGTGCCAGCAGTAACGCCGGGACAGGGGCAGGGCAGCCCCAGCATTTT. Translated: CASSNAGTGAGQPQHF.

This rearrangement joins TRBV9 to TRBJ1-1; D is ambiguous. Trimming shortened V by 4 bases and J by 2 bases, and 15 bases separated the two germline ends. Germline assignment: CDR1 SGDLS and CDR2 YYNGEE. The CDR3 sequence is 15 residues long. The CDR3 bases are TGTGCCAGCAGCCCGCGGGCGGGCTCTAACACTGAAGCTTTCTTT. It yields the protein CASSPRAGSNTEAFF.

This CDR3 reads CAISGDRGFGNQPQHF. The CDR3 nucleotides are TGTGCCATCAGTGGGGACAGGGGTTTTGGCAATCAGCCCCAGCATTTT. The chain uses TRBV10-3 and TRBJ1-5, with 10 bases that match TRBD1. CDR3 length: 16 residues. Germline trimming cut 4 bases from V and 2 bases from J; bases unmatched to any gene: 5. Germline lookup yields CDR1 ENHRY and CDR2 SYGVKD.

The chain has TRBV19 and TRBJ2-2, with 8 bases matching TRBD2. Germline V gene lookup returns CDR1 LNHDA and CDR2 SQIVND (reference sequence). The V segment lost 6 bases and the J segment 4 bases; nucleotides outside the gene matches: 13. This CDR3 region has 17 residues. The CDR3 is CASSPTGGGGSTGELFF. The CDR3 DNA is TGTGCCAGTAGCCCAACCGGCGGCGGGGGGAGCACCGGGGAGCTGTTTTTT.